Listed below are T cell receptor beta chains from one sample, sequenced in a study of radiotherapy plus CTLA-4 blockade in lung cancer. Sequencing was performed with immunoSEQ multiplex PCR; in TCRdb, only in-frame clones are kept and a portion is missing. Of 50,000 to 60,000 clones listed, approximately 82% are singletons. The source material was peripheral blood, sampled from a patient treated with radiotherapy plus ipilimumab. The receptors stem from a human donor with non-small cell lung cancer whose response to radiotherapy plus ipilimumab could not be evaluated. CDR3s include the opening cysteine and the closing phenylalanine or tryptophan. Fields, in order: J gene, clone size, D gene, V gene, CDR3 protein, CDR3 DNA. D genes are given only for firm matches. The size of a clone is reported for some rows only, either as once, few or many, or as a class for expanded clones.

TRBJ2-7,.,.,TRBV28,CASSSGGGLLYEQYF,TGTGCCAGCAGTTCAGGGGGTGGACTACTCTACGAGCAGTACTTC
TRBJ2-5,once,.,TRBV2,CASKLPLGQYQETQYF,TGTGCCAGCAAGCTGCCCTTGGGGCAATACCAAGAGACCCAGTACTTC
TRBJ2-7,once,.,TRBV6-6,CASSPRAGNEQYF,TGTGCCAGCAGCCCCAGGGCAGGGAACGAGCAGTACTTC
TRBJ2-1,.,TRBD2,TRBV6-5,CASSYGTSGGYNEQFF,TGTGCCAGCAGTTACGGGACTAGCGGGGGTTACAATGAGCAGTTCTTC
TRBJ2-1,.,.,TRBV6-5,CASNQPSVNEQFF,TGTGCCAGCAACCAACCTTCGGTCAATGAGCAGTTCTTC
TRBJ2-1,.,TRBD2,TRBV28,CASSFGAGGQNEQFF,TGTGCCAGCAGTTTCGGCGCGGGAGGGCAAAATGAGCAGTTCTTC
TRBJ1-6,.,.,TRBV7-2,CASSHADSLNNSPLHF,TGTGCCAGCAGCCATGCGGACAGTCTCAATAATTCACCCCTCCACTTT
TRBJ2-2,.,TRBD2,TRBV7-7,CASSFGGVNTGELFF,TGTGCCAGCAGCTTTGGGGGGGTGAACACCGGGGAGCTGTTTTTT
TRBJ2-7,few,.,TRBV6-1,CALRPSGQQYF,TGTGCCCTACGACCCTCTGGGCAGCAGTACTTC
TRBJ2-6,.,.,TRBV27,CASIKTGPIGVLTF,TGTGCCAGCATCAAAACAGGGCCGATTGGAGTCCTGACTTTC
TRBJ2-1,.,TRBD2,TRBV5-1,CASSFSGTSYNEQFF,TGCGCCAGCAGCTTTAGCGGGACCTCCTACAATGAGCAGTTCTTC
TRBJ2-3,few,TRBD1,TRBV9,CASSVALTTGGTDTQYF,TGTGCCAGCAGCGTCGCCCTAACGACAGGGGGCACAGATACGCAGTATTTT
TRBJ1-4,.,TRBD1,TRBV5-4,CASSKSGGNLEKLFF,TGTGCCAGCAGCAAATCAGGGGGAAACCTTGAAAAACTGTTTTTT
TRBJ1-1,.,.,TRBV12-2,CASRLDGEMPSKNTEAFF,TGTGCAAGTCGCTTAGACGGAGAGATGCCCTCGAAGAACACTGAAGCTTTCTTT
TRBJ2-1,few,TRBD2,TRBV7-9,CASSLLGGNEQFF,TGTGCCAGCAGCTTACTGGGAGGGAATGAGCAGTTCTTC
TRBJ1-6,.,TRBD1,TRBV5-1,CASSLSGGSDSPLHF,TGCGCCAGCAGCTTATCAGGGGGCTCGGATTCACCCCTCCACTTT
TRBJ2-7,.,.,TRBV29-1,CSVRTGRSYEQYF,TGCAGCGTCCGAACGGGTCGGTCCTACGAGCAGTACTTC
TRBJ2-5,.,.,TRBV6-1,CASSPAAQETQYF,TGTGCCAGCAGTCCCGCGGCCCAAGAGACCCAGTACTTC
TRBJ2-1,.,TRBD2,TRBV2,CASLGLAGVMRDEQFF,TGTGCCAGCCTAGGACTAGCGGGAGTAATGAGGGATGAGCAGTTCTTC
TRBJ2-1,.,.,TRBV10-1,CASSDGGTRSEQFF,TGCGCCAGCAGTGATGGAGGCACCCGCAGTGAGCAGTTCTTC
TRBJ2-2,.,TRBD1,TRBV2,CASSEPLGGASNGELFF,TGTGCCAGCAGTGAGCCCTTAGGGGGCGCATCAAACGGGGAGCTGTTTTTT
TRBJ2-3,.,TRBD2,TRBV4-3,CASSQGLALRDTQYF,TGCGCCAGCAGCCAGGGACTAGCCTTGCGAGATACGCAGTATTTT
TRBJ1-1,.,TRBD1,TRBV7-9,CASRPRQGRTEAFF,TGTGCCAGCAGACCCCGACAGGGGAGGACTGAAGCTTTCTTT
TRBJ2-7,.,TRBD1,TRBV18,CASSPVDRVGEQYF,TGTGCCAGCTCACCAGTGGACAGGGTAGGCGAGCAGTACTTC
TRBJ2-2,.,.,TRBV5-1,CASSLRSEGELFF,TGCGCCAGCAGCTTGAGAAGTGAGGGGGAGCTGTTTTTT
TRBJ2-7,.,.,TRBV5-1,CASSSAGGPYEQYF,TGCGCCAGCAGCTCCGCAGGGGGGCCCTACGAGCAGTACTTC
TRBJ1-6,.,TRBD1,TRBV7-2,CASSLKGGQGSYNSPLHF,TGTGCCAGCAGCTTAAAGGGGGGACAGGGTTCCTATAATTCACCCCTCCACTTT
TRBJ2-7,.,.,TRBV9,CASSVGQGHYEQYF,TGTGCCAGCAGCGTAGGCCAGGGTCACTACGAGCAGTACTTC
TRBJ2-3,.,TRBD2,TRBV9,CASSAGLAGTNTQYF,TGTGCCAGCAGCGCGGGACTAGCGGGTACAAATACGCAGTATTTT
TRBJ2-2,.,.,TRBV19,CASSPTSGVTGELFF,TGTGCCAGTAGTCCTACATCCGGGGTCACCGGGGAGCTGTTTTTT
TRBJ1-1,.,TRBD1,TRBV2,CASSADRVGNTEAFF,TGTGCCAGCAGTGCTGACAGGGTCGGGAACACTGAAGCTTTCTTT
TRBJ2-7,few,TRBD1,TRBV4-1,CASSQTDRVGEQYF,TGCGCCAGCAGCCAGACAGACAGGGTAGGAGAGCAGTACTTC
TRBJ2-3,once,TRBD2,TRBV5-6,CASSSSGGGGTDTQYF,TGTGCCAGCAGCTCTAGCGGGGGCGGGGGCACAGATACGCAGTATTTT
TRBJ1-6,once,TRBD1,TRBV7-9,CASSTGQGNSPLHF,TGTGCCAGCAGCACGGGACAGGGAAACTCACCCCTCCACTTT
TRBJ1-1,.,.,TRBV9,CASSVVRGSGMNTEAFF,TGTGCCAGCAGCGTAGTAAGGGGGAGCGGAATGAACACTGAAGCTTTCTTT
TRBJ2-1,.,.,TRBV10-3,CAISEWVGGISYNEQFF,TGTGCCATCAGTGAGTGGGTCGGGGGTATCTCCTACAATGAGCAGTTCTTC
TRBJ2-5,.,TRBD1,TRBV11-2,CASSPGTGVETQYF,TGTGCCAGCAGCCCCGGGACAGGGGTGGAGACCCAGTACTTC
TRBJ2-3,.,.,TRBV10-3,CAIRGAPSTDTQYF,TGTGCCATCAGGGGCGCCCCTAGCACAGATACGCAGTATTTT
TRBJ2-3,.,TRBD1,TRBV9,CASSVRTGTTDTQYF,TGTGCCAGCAGCGTGAGGACAGGGACGACAGATACGCAGTATTTT
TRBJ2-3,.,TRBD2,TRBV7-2,CASARDYTDTQYF,TGTGCCAGCGCCAGGGACTACACAGATACGCAGTATTTT
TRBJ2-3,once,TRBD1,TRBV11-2,CASSLVGGVADTQYF,TGTGCCAGCAGCTTAGTAGGGGGCGTCGCAGATACGCAGTATTTT
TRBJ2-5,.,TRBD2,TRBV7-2,CASSRGGAGQETQYF,TGTGCCAGCAGCCGCGGGGGGGCCGGGCAAGAGACCCAGTACTTC
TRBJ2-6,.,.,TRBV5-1,CASSLRAGGANVLTF,TGCGCCAGCAGCTTGAGGGCGGGGGGGGCCAACGTCCTGACTTTC
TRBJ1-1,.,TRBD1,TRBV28,CASSYRQGAYTEAFF,TGTGCCAGCAGTTATCGACAGGGGGCGTACACTGAAGCTTTCTTT
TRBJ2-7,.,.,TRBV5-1,CASSLTQGYEQYF,TGCGCCAGCAGCTTGACCCAGGGCTACGAGCAGTACTTC
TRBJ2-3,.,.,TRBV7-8,CASTPGTDTQYF,TGTGCCAGCACCCCGGGCACAGATACGCAGTATTTT
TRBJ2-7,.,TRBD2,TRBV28,CASSLLGTSSYEQYF,TGTGCCAGCAGTTTACTAGGGACTAGCTCCTACGAGCAGTACTTC
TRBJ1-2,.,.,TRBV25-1,CASSEESGPNGYTF,TGTGCCAGCAGTGAAGAGTCCGGTCCTAATGGCTACACCTTC
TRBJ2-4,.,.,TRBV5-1,CASRQELAKNIQYF,TGCGCCAGCCGACAGGAATTAGCCAAAAACATTCAGTACTTC
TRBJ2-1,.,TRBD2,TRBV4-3,CASSHRTSGSSYNEQFF,TGCGCCAGCAGCCATCGGACTAGCGGTAGCTCCTACAATGAGCAGTTCTTC
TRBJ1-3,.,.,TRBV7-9,CASSPFQVTGNTIYF,TGTGCCAGCAGCCCATTCCAGGTTACTGGAAACACCATATATTTT
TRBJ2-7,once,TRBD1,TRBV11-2,CASSLTTGGLYEQYF,TGTGCCAGCAGCCTGACGACAGGGGGCTTGTACGAGCAGTACTTC
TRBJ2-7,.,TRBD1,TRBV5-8,CASSFTGVSGEQYF,TGTGCCAGCAGCTTTACAGGGGTCTCTGGAGAGCAGTACTTC
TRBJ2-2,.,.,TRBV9,CASGKSTNTGELFF,TGTGCCAGCGGTAAGAGTACGAACACCGGGGAGCTGTTTTTT
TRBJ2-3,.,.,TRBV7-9,CASSPREDIRDTDTQYF,TGTGCCAGCAGCCCCAGGGAGGATATCCGGGACACAGATACGCAGTATTTT
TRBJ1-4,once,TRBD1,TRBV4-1,CASSQGQGGEKLFF,TGCGCCAGCAGCCAAGGACAGGGAGGTGAAAAACTGTTTTTT
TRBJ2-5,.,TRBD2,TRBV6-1,CASNTAGGRETQYF,TGTGCCAGCAATACAGCGGGGGGGCGCGAGACCCAGTACTTC
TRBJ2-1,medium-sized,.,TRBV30,CAWSVRGWRNEQFF,TGTGCCTGGAGTGTACGAGGATGGAGGAATGAGCAGTTCTTC
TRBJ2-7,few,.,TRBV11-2,CASSLLYEQYF,TGTGCCAGCAGCTTACTCTACGAGCAGTACTTC
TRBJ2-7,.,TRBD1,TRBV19,CASSDTGQLTSEQYF,TGTGCCAGTAGTGACACGGGACAGCTCACCTCCGAGCAGTACTTC